This TCR beta chain was profiled in a study of Ad26.COV2.S vaccination and SARS-CoV-2 variants. Study-wide points: Individuals receiving vaccine had higher spike-specific TCR breadth than placebo recipients did. Quantification of TCR breadth and depth may have yielded underestimates of total T cell responses. Whether participants received vaccine or placebo, their non-spike TCR breadth was similar. Reportedly, after vaccination the spike-specific CD8+ and CD4+ T cell responses displayed substantial breadth.

Method: immunoSEQ multiplex PCR; TCRdb's copy keeps in-frame clones and lacks some. The table records under 150,000 clones, roughly 89% of them present only once. Germline CDR1 reads SGHRS; CDR2 reads YFSETQ. The CDR3 spans 16 residues. The V gene lost 2 bases and the J gene lost 7 bases, with 21 bases spanning the gap. This clone came up a few times. Its antigen remains unidentified. This TCR was sampled from a human donor who had recovered from COVID-19. V is TRBV5-1 and J is TRBJ1-1, with a tentative D call TRBD1 (6 bases). The sample here was peripheral blood, taken after recovery from COVID-19. The CDR3 DNA is TGCGCCAGCAGCTTCCGCCATCTACAGGGAGCCAATGAAGCTTTCTTT. It yields the protein CASSFRHLQGANEAFF.